The 14 T cell receptor beta chains given below trace back to one sample, sequenced in a study of cytomegalovirus exposure and HLA in healthy donors. The PCR made use of 60 Vbeta and 13 Jbeta primers. Method: immunoSEQ multiplex PCR; TCRdb's copy keeps in-frame clones and lacks some. The sample contains some 200,000 clones, roughly 79% of which appear only once. Input material: PBMCs. The origin of the receptors is a woman between 25 and 40 years old in good health and CMV-seropositive.

Worth noting for this clone: The same CDR3 also results from other DNA sequences found in this sample. The rearrangement joins TRBV9 to TRBJ1-2; D is undetermined. The V end lost 0 bases, the J end lost 2 bases, and 5 bases lay between the germline ends. CDR3 size: 13 residues. Germline values: CDR1 SGDLS, CDR2 YYNGEE. The CDR3 here is CASSVARNYGYTF. CDR3 in DNA: TGTGCCAGCAGCGTAGCGAGGAACTATGGCTACACCTTC. The full variable domain, rest sourced from reference TRBV9 and TRBJ1-2, is DSGVTQTPKHLITATGQRVTLRCSPRSGDLSVYWYQQSLDQGLQFLIQYYNGEERAKGNILERFSAQQFPDLHSELNLSSLELGDSALYFCASSVARNYGYTFGSGTRLTVV.

The chain joins TRBV19 to TRBJ1-1; D uncertain. The V gene's germline CDR1 is LNHDA and CDR2 SQIVND (reference sequence). Trimming stripped 3 bases from V and 7 bases from J, with 9 bases between. This CDR3 contains 12 residues. DNA for the CDR3: TGTGCCAGTAGTATGGGCCTGTATGAAGCTTTCTTT. This gives the protein CASSMGLYEAFF.

This chain uses TRBV6-1 with TRBJ1-3, with 10 positions matching TRBD1. Per the germline V gene, CDR1 is MNHNS and CDR2 is SASEGT. CDR3 length equals 15 residues. Losses at the gene ends were 5 bases for V and 8 bases for J; bases not matched to a gene: 9. The CDR3 bases are TGTGCCAGCAGTCTTGAGAGGACAGGGGGTGACACCATATATTTT. Its translation: CASSLERTGGDTIYF.

V and J are TRBV29-1 and TRBJ2-1; the match to TRBD2 covers 10 bases. The trim removed 4 bases at V and 7 bases at J, leaving 16 bases unmatched. CDR1 is SQVTM and CDR2 is ANQGSEA in the germline V gene. The CDR3 runs 17 residues. CDR3 coding DNA: TGCAGCGTTGTATGGTTGGTAGCGGGAGGAATTCCTAATGAGCAGTTCTTC. Protein: CSVVWLVAGGIPNEQFF.

This chain connects TRBV7-8 to TRBJ1-1; D not certain. Germline CDR1 is SGHVS and CDR2 is FQNEAQ. This CDR3 spans 13 amino acids. The V end lost 5 bases, the J end lost 6 bases, and 13 bases lay between the germline ends. This CDR3 is CASSQMVSAEAFF. As DNA, the CDR3 is TGTGCCAGCAGCCAAATGGTCTCAGCTGAAGCTTTCTTT.

This chain joins TRBV5-6 and TRBJ2-1; 14 bases are shared with TRBD2. This CDR3 has 17 amino acids. The V gene's germline CDR1 is SGHDT and CDR2 YYEEEE. J lost 8 bases, V lost 3 bases, and 10 bases had no gene match. In nucleotides, the CDR3 is TGTGCCAGCAGCTGGGAAGGACTAGCGGGGGGAAGCGATGAGCAGTTCTTC. It is translated as CASSWEGLAGGSDEQFF. Based on the CDR3 plus reference TRBV5-6 and TRBJ2-1, the full variable domain is DAGVTQSPTHLIKTRGQQVTLRCSPKSGHDTVSWYQQALGQGPQFIFQYYEEEERQRGNFPDRFSGHQFPNYSSELNVNALLLGDSALYLCASSWEGLAGGSDEQFFGPGTRLTVL.

The chain employs TRBV5-1 and TRBJ2-5, with D tentatively TRBD1 (6 bases). CDR1 is SGHRS, CDR2 YFSETQ, per germline. The CDR3 spans 15 residues. V lost 1 base and J lost 3, with 13 bases in between. The CDR3: CASSLTGTTEETQYF. CDR3 DNA sequence: TGCGCCAGCAGCTTGACCGGGACAACCGAAGAGACCCAGTACTTC.

With regard to this clone: Other DNA sequences of this sample code for an identical CDR3. The V gene is TRBV18, the J gene TRBJ1-5; a weak D match, TRBD1 (5 bases). Trimming removed 0 bases at V and 5 bases at J, with 5 bases between. This CDR3 contains 13 residues. Germline V lookup: CDR1 KGHSH, CDR2 LQKENI. Here the CDR3 reads CASSPPGDQPQHF. In DNA form, the CDR3 reads TGTGCCAGCTCACCACCAGGGGATCAGCCCCAGCATTTT. Full variable domain (outside the CDR3, taken from reference TRBV18 and TRBJ1-5): NAGVMQNPRHLVRRRGQEARLRCSPMKGHSHVYWYRQLPEEGLKFMVYLQKENIIDESGMPKERFSAEFPKEGPSILRIQQVVRGDSAAYFCASSPPGDQPQHFGDGTRLSIL.

V and J are TRBV7-2 and TRBJ2-1, with 15 nucleotides matching TRBD2. CDR1 and CDR2 from the germline V gene are SGHTA and FQGNSA. The J segment lost 4 bases and the V segment lost 5 bases, leaving 6 bases of the junction unmatched. The CDR3 loop spans 17 amino acids. The CDR3 reads CASSAGLAGGRYNEQFF. The CDR3 DNA is TGTGCCAGCAGCGCGGGACTAGCGGGAGGTCGGTACAATGAGCAGTTCTTC.

The chain links TRBV25-1 to TRBJ1-5, with D perhaps TRBD1 (5 bases). CDR1 and CDR2 (germline): MGHDK, SYGVNS. The V end was cut by 4 bases, the J end by 3 bases, with 10 bases between. CDR3 size: 14 residues. CDR3: CASSVPGNNQPQHF. The CDR3 DNA reads as TGTGCCAGCAGTGTACCAGGGAACAATCAGCCCCAGCATTTT.

The genes are TRBV10-2 and TRBJ2-5, with D perhaps matching TRBD1 (5 bases). V lost 3 bases, J lost 7 bases, and 12 bases lay in between. The CDR3 sequence is 13 residues long. CDR1 WSHSY and CDR2 SAAADI come from the germline V gene. The CDR3 reads CASSDLGQGTQYF. The CDR3 nucleotides are TGCGCCAGCAGTGATTTGGGCCAGGGGACCCAGTACTTC.

V usage is TRBV5-1 and J usage is TRBJ2-3, with D tentatively TRBD2 (6 bases). Trimming left V 7 bases short and J 1 base short, with 19 bases between. The CDR3 is 16 amino acids. The germline gives CDR1 SGHRS, CDR2 YFSETQ. In nucleotides, the CDR3 is TGCGCCAGCTCCGTCGGGGGTGGCGACGGCACAGATACGCAGTATTTT. Its translation is CASSVGGGDGTDTQYF.

The J gene is TRBJ1-1, the V gene TRBV4-1; no firm D call. V was clipped by 3 bases and J by 6 bases, with 14 bases between them. The CDR3 sequence is 14 residues long. Germline V gene sequence: CDR1 MGHRA, CDR2 YSYEKL. The DNA of the CDR3 is TGCGCCAGCAGCCATTCAGAATTGGGCCCTGAAGCTTTCTTT. Translating it yields CASSHSELGPEAFF.

This clone was picked up a small number of times. This chain connects TRBV27 to TRBJ2-2; TRBD1 agrees at 8 bases. Trimming removed 3 bases from V and 0 bases from J; junction bases left unmatched: 9. Germline V gene sequence: CDR1 MNHEY, CDR2 SMNVEV (reference sequence). The CDR3 runs 18 residues. The CDR3 loop is CASSFPRTGKPNTGELFF. The CDR3 bases are TGTGCCAGCAGTTTTCCCAGGACAGGGAAACCGAACACCGGGGAGCTGTTTTTT.